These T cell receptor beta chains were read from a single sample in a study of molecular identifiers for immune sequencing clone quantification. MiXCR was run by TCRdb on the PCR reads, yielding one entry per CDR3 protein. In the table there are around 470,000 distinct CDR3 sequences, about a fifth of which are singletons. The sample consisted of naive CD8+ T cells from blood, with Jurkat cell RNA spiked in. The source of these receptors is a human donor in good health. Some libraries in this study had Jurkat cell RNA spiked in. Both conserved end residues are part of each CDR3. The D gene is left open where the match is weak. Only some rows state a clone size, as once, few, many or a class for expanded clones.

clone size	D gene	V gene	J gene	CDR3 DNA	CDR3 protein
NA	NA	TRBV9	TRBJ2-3	TGTGCCAGCAGCGTACACGGGGGAGGCACAGATACGCAGTATTTT	CASSVHGGGTDTQYF
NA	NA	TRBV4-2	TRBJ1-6	TGTGCCAGCAGTCCTAATGGAGGGTTTGGCCCCTATAATTCACCCCTCCACTTT	CASSPNGGFGPYNSPLHF
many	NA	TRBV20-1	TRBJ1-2	TGCAGTGCTAGAGATGGGACGCCGTCGTTCTACACCTTC	CSARDGTPSFYTF
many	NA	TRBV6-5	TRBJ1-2	TGTGCCAGCAGTTACTCTCCCAGGGATTATGACTATGGCTACACCTTC	CASSYSPRDYDYGYTF
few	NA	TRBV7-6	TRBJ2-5	TGTGCCAGCAGCACGGACGGGGGCTCAGAGACCCAGTACTTC	CASSTDGGSETQYF
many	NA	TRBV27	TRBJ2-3	TGTGCCAGCAGCCCCCTCCCGGGGCTAGATACGCAGTATTTT	CASSPLPGLDTQYF
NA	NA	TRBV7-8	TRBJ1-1	TGTGCCAGCAGCTTCGACACATATAATGAAGCTTTCTTT	CASSFDTYNEAFF
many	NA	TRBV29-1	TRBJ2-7	TGCAGCGTTGAAGATAGGTTTGGTTCGGGCGACTACTCCTACGAGCAGTACTTC	CSVEDRFGSGDYSYEQYF
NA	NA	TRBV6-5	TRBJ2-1	TGTGCCAGCAGTCAAGGTCCCGGGGGTGAGCAGTTCTTC	CASSQGPGGEQFF
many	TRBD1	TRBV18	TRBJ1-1	TGTGCCAGCTCACAAGGTACAGGGGTTAACACTGAAGCTTTCTTT	CASSQGTGVNTEAFF
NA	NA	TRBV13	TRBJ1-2	TGTGCCAGCAGCTTAGTTGGGGGGCACTATGGCTACACCTTC	CASSLVGGHYGYTF
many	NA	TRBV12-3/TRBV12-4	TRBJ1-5	TGTGCCAGCAGTTCCACTCGACCCAATCAGCCCCAGCATTTT	CASSSTRPNQPQHF
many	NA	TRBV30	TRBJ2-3	TGTGCCTGGCGGGCCCCAATGAGCCCCAGCACAGATACGCAGTATTTT	CAWRAPMSPSTDTQYF
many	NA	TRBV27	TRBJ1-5	TGTGCCAGCAGTTCATACAGCAGCAATCAGCCCCAGCATTTT	CASSSYSSNQPQHF
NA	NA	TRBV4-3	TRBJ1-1	TGCGCCAGCAGCCGGGAGAGATTGAACACTGAAGCTTTCTTT	CASSRERLNTEAFF
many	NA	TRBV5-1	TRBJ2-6	TGCGCCAGCCGGTCTGATGGGGCCAACGTCCTGACTTTC	CASRSDGANVLTF
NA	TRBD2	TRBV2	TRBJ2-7	TGTGCCAGCAGTGAAGTGGCGGGAGGAGGGTCCTACGAGCAGTGCTTC	CASSEVAGGGSYEQCF
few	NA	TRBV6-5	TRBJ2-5	TGTGCCAGCAGTCCCGAGGGGGTACGCGGGACCCAGTACTTC	CASSPEGVRGTQYF
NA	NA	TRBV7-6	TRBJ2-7	TGTGCCAGCAGCTTTAGCGGAAAAACCTACGAGCAGTACTTC	CASSFSGKTYEQYF
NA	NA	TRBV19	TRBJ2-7	TGTGCCAGTAGTTTCTCAGCCTCCTACGAGCAGTACTTC	CASSFSASYEQYF
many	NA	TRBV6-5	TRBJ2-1	TGTGCCAGCAGTTTCGCACAAGTGGGGTTTGAGCAGTTCTTC	CASSFAQVGFEQFF
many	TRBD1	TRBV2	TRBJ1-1	TGTGCCAGCAGTGCGGGACAGGTGGCCACTGAAGCTTTCTTT	CASSAGQVATEAFF
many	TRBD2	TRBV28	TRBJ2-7	TGTGCCAGCAGTTTGGTAGCGGGGAGCTCCTACGAGCAGTACTTC	CASSLVAGSSYEQYF
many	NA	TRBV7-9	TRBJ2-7	TGTGCCAGCAGCCTGGAGGAGCGGAGATACGAGCAGTACTTC	CASSLEERRYEQYF
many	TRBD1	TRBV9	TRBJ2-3	TGTGCCAGCAGCGGAAACAGGGGGCCCTTTTTCACAGATACGCAGTATTTT	CASSGNRGPFFTDTQYF
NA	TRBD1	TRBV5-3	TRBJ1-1	TGTGCCAGCAGCCCCGGACAGGGCAAGTCTCCTGAAGCTTTCTTT	CASSPGQGKSPEAFF
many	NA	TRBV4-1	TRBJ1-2	TGCGCCAGCAGCCAAAGACAGGAGCTAGGCTACACCTTC	CASSQRQELGYTF
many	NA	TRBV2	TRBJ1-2	TGTGCCAGCAGTGAACTCAGGAGCGGGGGCTCGTCCAACTATGGCTACACCTTC	CASSELRSGGSSNYGYTF
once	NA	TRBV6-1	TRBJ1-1	TGTGCCAGCTTTGGGGTGGAGGGCACCGAAGCTTTCTTT	CASFGVEGTEAFF
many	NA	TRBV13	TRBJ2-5	TGTGCCAGCAGCTTAGTTTTTGGAAATCAAGAGACCCAGTACTTC	CASSLVFGNQETQYF
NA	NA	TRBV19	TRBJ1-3	TGTGCCAGTGGGACTGGAAACACCATACATTTT	CASGTGNTIHF
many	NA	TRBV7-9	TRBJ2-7	TGTGCCAGCAGCTTACCAGGGTCTGGAGAGCAGTACTTC	CASSLPGSGEQYF
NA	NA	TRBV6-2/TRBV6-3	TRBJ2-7	TGTGCCAGCAGTCCCCCAGGGCTTCTTCGTGACGAGCAGTACTTC	CASSPPGLLRDEQYF
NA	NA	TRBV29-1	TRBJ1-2	TGCAGCGTAAAGGGACTTGCCATTGACACCTTC	CSVKGLAIDTF
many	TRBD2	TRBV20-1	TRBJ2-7	TGCAGTGCTCTCTTAGGACTAGCGGGCTACTACGAGCAGTACTTC	CSALLGLAGYYEQYF
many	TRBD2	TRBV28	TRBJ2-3	TGTGCCAGCAGCTCTCCTGTTCCTAGCGGGAGGGCCGGGGCAGATACGCAGTATTTT	CASSSPVPSGRAGADTQYF
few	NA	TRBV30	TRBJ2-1	TGTGCCTGGAGTCTAGCGTCGAGGTACAATGAGCAGTTCTTC	CAWSLASRYNEQFF
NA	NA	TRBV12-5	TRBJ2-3	TGTGCTAGTGGTTTGGTACAGGGGGGGGGCACAGATACGCAGTATTTT	CASGLVQGGGTDTQYF
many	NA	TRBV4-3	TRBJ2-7	TGCGCCAGCAGCCGCTACACGGTAGAGGAGCAGTACTTC	CASSRYTVEEQYF
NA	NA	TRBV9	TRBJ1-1	TGTGCCAGCAGCGTAGGTGACGGGCGCCTAACTGAAGCTTTCTTT	CASSVGDGRLTEAFF